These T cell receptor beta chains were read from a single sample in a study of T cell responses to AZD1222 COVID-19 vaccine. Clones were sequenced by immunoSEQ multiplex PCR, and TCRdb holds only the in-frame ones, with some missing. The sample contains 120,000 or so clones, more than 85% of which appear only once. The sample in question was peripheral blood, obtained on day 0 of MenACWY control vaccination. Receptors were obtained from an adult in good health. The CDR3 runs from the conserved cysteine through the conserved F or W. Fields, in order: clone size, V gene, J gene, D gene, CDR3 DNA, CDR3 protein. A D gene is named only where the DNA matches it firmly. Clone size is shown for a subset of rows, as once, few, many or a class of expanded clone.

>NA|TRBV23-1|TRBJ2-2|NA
TGCGCCAGCAGTCAATCGGGGAGAATTAACACCGGGGAGCTGTTTTTT
CASSQSGRINTGELFF
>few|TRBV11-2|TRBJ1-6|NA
TGTGCCAGCAGCGCCATTGGGGGTTTTAATTCACCCCTCCACTTT
CASSAIGGFNSPLHF
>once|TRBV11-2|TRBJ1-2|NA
TGTGCCAGCAGCTTAGTGCCAGTAGGCTATGGCTACACCTTC
CASSLVPVGYGYTF
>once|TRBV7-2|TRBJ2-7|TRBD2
TGTGCCAGCAGCTCCCGACCGGGACTAGCGGGAGGGAACTACGAGCAGTACTTC
CASSSRPGLAGGNYEQYF
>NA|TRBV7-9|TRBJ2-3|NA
TGTGCCAGCAGCTTCTTTCTGGGGTCCACAGATACGCAGTATTTT
CASSFFLGSTDTQYF
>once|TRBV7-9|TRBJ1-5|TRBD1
TGTGCCAGCAGCCCAGGGACAGGGTCTGGCAATCAGCCCCAGCATTTT
CASSPGTGSGNQPQHF
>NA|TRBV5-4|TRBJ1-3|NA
TGTGCCAGCACCGAATTGGACAGCCAAAACACCATATATTTT
CASTELDSQNTIYF
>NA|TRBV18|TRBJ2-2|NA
TGTGCCAGCTCACCACAGGGGGATAACACCGGGGAGCTGTTTTTT
CASSPQGDNTGELFF
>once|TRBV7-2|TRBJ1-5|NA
TGTGCCAGCAGCCCGGACGGATCGCAGCCCCAGCATTTT
CASSPDGSQPQHF
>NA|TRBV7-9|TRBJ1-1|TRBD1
TGTGCCAGCAGCTCGACAAATGGACAGGGGACCTTGAACACTGAAGCTTTCTTT
CASSSTNGQGTLNTEAFF
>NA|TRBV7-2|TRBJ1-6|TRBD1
TGTGCCAGCAGCGAGGGACAGACTAATAATTCACCCCTCCACTTT
CASSEGQTNNSPLHF